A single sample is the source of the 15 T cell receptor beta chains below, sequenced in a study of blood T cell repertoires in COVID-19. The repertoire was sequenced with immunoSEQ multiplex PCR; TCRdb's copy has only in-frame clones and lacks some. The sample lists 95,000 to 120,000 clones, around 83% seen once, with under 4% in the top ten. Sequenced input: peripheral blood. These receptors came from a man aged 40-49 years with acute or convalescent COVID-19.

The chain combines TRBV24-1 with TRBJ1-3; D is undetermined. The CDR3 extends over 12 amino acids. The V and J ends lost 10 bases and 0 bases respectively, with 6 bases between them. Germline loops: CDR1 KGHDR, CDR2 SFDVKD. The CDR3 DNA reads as TGTGCCACGGCTAGCTCTGGAAACACCATATATTTT. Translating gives CATASSGNTIYF.

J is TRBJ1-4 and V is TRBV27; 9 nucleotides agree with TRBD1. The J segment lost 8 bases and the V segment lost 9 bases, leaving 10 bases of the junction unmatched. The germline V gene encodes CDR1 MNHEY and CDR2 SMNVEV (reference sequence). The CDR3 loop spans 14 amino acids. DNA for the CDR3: TGTGCCAGTCGAACTGGGACAGGGACGGAAAAACTGTTTTTT. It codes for CASRTGTGTEKLFF.

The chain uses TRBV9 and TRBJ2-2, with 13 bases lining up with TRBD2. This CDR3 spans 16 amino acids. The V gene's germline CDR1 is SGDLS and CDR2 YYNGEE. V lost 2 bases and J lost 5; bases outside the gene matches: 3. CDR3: CASSVGLAGATGELFF. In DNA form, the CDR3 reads TGTGCCAGCAGCGTCGGACTAGCGGGGGCTACCGGGGAGCTGTTTTTT.

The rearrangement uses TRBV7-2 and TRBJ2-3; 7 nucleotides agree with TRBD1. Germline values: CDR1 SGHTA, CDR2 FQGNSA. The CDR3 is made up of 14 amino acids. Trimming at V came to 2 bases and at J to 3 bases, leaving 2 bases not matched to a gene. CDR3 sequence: CASSLRQGTDTQYF. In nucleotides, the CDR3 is TGTGCCAGCAGCTTACGACAGGGTACAGATACGCAGTATTTT.

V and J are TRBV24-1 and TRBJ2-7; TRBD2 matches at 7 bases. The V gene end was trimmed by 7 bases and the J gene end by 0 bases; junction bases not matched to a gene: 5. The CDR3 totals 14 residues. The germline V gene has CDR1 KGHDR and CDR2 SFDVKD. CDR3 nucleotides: TGTGCCACCAGCACAGCGGGACCCTCCTACGAGCAGTACTTC. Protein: CATSTAGPSYEQYF.

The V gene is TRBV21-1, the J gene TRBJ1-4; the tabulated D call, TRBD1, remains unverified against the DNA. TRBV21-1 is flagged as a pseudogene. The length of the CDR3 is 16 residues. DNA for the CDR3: TGTGCCAGCAGCAAAATCCGTCAGGGCAAAAATGAAAAACTGTTTTTT. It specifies CASSKIRQGKNEKLFF.

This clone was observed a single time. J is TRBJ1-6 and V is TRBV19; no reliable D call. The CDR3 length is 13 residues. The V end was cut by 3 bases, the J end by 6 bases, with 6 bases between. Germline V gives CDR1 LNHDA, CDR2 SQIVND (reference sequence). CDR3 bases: TGTGCCAGTAGTATGCTTAGTAATTCACCCCTCCACTTT. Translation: CASSMLSNSPLHF.

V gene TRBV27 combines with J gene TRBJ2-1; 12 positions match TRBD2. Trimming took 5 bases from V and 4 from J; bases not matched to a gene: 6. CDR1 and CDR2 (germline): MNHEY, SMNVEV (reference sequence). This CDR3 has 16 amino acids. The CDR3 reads CASSHSSGGAYNEQFF. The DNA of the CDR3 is TGTGCCAGCAGTCACTCTAGCGGGGGGGCTTACAATGAGCAGTTCTTC.

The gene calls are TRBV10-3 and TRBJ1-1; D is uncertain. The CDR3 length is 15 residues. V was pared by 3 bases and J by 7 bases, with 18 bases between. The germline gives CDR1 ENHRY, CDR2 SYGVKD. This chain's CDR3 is CAISDWGYGIGEAFF. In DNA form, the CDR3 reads TGTGCCATCAGTGATTGGGGATACGGGATCGGTGAAGCTTTCTTT.

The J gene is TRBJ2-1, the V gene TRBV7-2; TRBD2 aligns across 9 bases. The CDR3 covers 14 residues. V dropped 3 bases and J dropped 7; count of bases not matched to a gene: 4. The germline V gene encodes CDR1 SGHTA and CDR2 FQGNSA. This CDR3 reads CASSFPSGVNEQFF. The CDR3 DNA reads TGTGCCAGCAGCTTCCCTAGCGGGGTGAATGAGCAGTTCTTC.

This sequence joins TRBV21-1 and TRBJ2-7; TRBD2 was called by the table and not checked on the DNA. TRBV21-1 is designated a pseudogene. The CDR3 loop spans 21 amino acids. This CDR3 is CASSKPPTFGGSKVHSYEQYF. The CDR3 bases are TGTGCCAGCAGCAAACCCCCTACATTTGGGGGGTCCAAGGTACATTCCTACGAGCAGTACTTC.

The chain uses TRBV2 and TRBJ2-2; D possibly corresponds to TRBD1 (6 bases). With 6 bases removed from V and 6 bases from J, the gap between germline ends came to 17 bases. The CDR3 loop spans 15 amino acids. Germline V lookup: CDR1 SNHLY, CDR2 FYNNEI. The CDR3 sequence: CASSPQGKKAGELFF. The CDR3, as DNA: TGTGCCAGCAGCCCACAGGGAAAGAAGGCCGGGGAGCTGTTTTTT.

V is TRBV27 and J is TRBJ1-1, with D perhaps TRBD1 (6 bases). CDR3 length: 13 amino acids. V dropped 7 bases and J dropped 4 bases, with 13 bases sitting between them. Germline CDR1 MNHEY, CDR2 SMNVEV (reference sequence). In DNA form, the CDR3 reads TGTGCCAGCACGGACAGTAGCTCCACTGAAGCTTTCTTT. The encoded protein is CASTDSSSTEAFF.

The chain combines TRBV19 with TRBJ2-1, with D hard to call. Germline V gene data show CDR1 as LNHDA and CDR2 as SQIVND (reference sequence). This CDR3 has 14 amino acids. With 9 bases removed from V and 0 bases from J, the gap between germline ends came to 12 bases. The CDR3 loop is CASQEQSSYNEQFF. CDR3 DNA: TGTGCCAGCCAAGAACAGTCCTCCTACAATGAGCAGTTCTTC. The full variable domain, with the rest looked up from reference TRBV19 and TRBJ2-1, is DGGITQSPKYLFRKEGQNVTLSCEQNLNHDAMYWYRQDPGQGLRLIYYSQIVNDFQKGDIAEGYSVSREKKESFPLTVTSAQKNPTAFYLCASQEQSSYNEQFFGPGTRLTVL.

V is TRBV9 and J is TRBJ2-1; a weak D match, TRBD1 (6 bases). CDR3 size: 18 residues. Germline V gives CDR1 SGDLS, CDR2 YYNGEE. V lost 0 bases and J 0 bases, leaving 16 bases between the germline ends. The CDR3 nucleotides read TGTGCCAGCAGCGTAGACGGCCTGCAGGGGAGCTCCTACAATGAGCAGTTCTTC. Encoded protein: CASSVDGLQGSSYNEQFF.